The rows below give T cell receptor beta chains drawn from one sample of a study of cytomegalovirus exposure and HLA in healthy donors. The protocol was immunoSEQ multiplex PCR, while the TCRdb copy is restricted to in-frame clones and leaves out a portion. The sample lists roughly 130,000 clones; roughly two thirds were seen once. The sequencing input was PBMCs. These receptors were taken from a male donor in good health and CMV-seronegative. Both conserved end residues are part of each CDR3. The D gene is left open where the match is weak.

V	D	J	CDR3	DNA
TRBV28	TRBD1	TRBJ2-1	CASSPGGAYNEQFF	TGTGCCAGCAGCCCAGGGGGCGCCTACAATGAGCAGTTCTTC
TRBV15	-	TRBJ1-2	CATRDSTPNGYTF	TGTGCCACCAGGGATTCGACACCAAATGGCTACACCTTC
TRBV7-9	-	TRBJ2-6	CSSSPRRDSGANVLTF	TGTTCCAGCAGCCCCCGCAGGGACTCTGGGGCCAACGTCCTGACTTTC
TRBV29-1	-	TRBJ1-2	CSVVRAGEQCGYTF	TGCAGCGTTGTTCGGGCAGGGGAGCAGTGTGGCTACACCTTC
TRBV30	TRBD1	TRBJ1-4	CAWAGTGFEKLFF	TGTGCCTGGGCCGGGACAGGGTTTGAAAAACTGTTTTTT
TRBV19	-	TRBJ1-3	CASNEQTSGNTIYF	TGTGCCAGTAACGAACAGACCTCTGGAAACACCATATATTTT
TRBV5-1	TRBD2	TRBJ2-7	CASSLSGTSGYEQYF	TGCGCCAGCAGCTTGTCCGGGACTAGCGGCTACGAGCAGTACTTC
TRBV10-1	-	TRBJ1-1	CASSVSGRGEAFF	TGCGCCAGCAGTGTCTCGGGTCGTGGGGAAGCTTTCTTT
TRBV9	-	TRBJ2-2	CASSDSLLNTGELFF	TGTGCCAGCAGCGACAGCCTTCTAAACACCGGGGAGCTGTTTTTT
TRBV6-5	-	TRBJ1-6	CASSYAAVYNSPLHF	TGTGCCAGCAGTTACGCGGCGGTCTATAATTCACCCCTCCACTTT
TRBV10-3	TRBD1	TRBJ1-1	CAIIAGTGRNTEAFF	TGTGCCATCATTGCCGGGACAGGGAGGAACACTGAAGCTTTCTTT
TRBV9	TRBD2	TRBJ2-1	CASSALAGGYNEQFF	TGTGCCAGCAGCGCCCTAGCGGGGGGATACAATGAGCAGTTCTTC
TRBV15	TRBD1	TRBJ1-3	CATSSRQGLHTIYF	TGTGCCACCAGCAGTAGACAGGGGTTACACACCATATATTTT
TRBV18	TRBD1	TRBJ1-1	CASSRDSKNTEAFF	TGTGCCAGCTCCAGGGACAGCAAGAACACTGAAGCTTTCTTT
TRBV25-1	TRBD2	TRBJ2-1	CASSDPAGFYNEQFF	TGTGCCAGCAGCGACCCAGCGGGGTTCTACAATGAGCAGTTCTTC
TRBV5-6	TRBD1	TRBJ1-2	CASSLYRGSLPLNYGYTF	TGTGCCAGCAGCTTGTACAGGGGGTCCCTCCCTCTAAACTATGGCTACACCTTC